These T cell receptor beta chains were read from a single sample in a study of blood T cell repertoires in COVID-19. Assay used: immunoSEQ multiplex PCR; TCRdb lists only in-frame clones, some missing. The table records approximately 300,000 clones, almost 90% of them present only once. Sequencing was carried out using peripheral blood. Every receptor here comes from a woman aged 25 to 39 with COVID-19, enrolled during active disease. Both conserved end residues are part of each CDR3. The D gene is left open where the match is weak. The listing skips clone size in some rows; elsewhere it reads once, few, many or a size class.

CDR3 protein: CASSQDRFADEQYF; CDR3 DNA: TGCGCCAGCAGCCAAGATCGTTTTGCAGACGAGCAGTACTTC; J gene: TRBJ2-7; V gene: TRBV4-3; clone size: -; D gene: -
CDR3 protein: CASVAGGGVNIQYF; CDR3 DNA: TGTGCCAGCGTTGCGGGAGGGGGGGTAAACATTCAGTACTTC; J gene: TRBJ2-4; V gene: TRBV6-5; clone size: -; D gene: TRBD2
CDR3 protein: CSVAEYGSPNEQYF; CDR3 DNA: TGCAGCGTTGCGGAGTACGGCAGCCCAAACGAGCAGTACTTC; J gene: TRBJ2-7; V gene: TRBV29-1; clone size: -; D gene: -
CDR3 protein: CASSETGGFSYEQYF; CDR3 DNA: TGTGCCAGCAGTGAAACAGGGGGATTTTCCTACGAGCAGTACTTC; J gene: TRBJ2-7; V gene: TRBV2; clone size: -; D gene: TRBD1
CDR3 protein: CASTGTGPSGNTIYF; CDR3 DNA: TGTGCCAGCACCGGGACAGGTCCCTCTGGAAACACCATATATTTT; J gene: TRBJ1-3; V gene: TRBV28; clone size: -; D gene: TRBD1
CDR3 protein: CASSETGTGNPYEQYF; CDR3 DNA: TGCGCCAGCAGTGAGACAGGGACAGGGAATCCCTACGAGCAGTACTTC; J gene: TRBJ2-7; V gene: TRBV10-2; clone size: -; D gene: TRBD1
CDR3 protein: CASSLSTAGGYNEQFF; CDR3 DNA: TGTGCCAGCTCACTTAGTACAGCGGGAGGGTACAATGAGCAGTTCTTC; J gene: TRBJ2-1; V gene: TRBV18; clone size: once; D gene: TRBD2
CDR3 protein: CASGTGGNNEQFF; CDR3 DNA: TGTGCCAGTGGGACAGGGGGTAACAATGAGCAGTTCTTC; J gene: TRBJ2-1; V gene: TRBV19; clone size: -; D gene: TRBD1
CDR3 protein: CASSQERRAYEQYF; CDR3 DNA: TGCGCCAGCAGCCAAGAGAGGAGGGCCTACGAGCAGTACTTC; J gene: TRBJ2-7; V gene: TRBV4-1; clone size: -; D gene: -
CDR3 protein: CASSPQAGGYNEQFF; CDR3 DNA: TGTGCCAGCAGTCCCCAAGCGGGAGGCTACAATGAGCAGTTCTTC; J gene: TRBJ2-1; V gene: TRBV27; clone size: -; D gene: TRBD2
CDR3 protein: CASSDRQTGYNEQFF; CDR3 DNA: TGTGCCAGCAGTGACCGACAGACCGGGTACAATGAGCAGTTCTTC; J gene: TRBJ2-1; V gene: TRBV6-1; clone size: -; D gene: -
CDR3 protein: CASSFVGTGAYEQYF; CDR3 DNA: TGTGCCAGCAGCTTTGTGGGGACAGGGGCCTACGAGCAGTACTTC; J gene: TRBJ2-7; V gene: TRBV7-9; clone size: -; D gene: TRBD1
CDR3 protein: CASSYPGFVPTQPQHF; CDR3 DNA: TGTGCCAGCAGCTACCCGGGGTTCGTTCCTACTCAGCCCCAGCATTTT; J gene: TRBJ1-5; V gene: TRBV7-2; clone size: -; D gene: -
CDR3 protein: CASRGGAAPGDGYTF; CDR3 DNA: TGTGCCAGCAGGGGGGGGGCAGCCCCTGGAGATGGCTACACCTTC; J gene: TRBJ1-2; V gene: TRBV28; clone size: -; D gene: -
CDR3 protein: CASSPSQQKSNQPQHF; CDR3 DNA: TGCGCCAGCAGCCCCTCCCAACAGAAGAGCAATCAGCCCCAGCATTTT; J gene: TRBJ1-5; V gene: TRBV4-1; clone size: -; D gene: -
CDR3 protein: CASSQRPQGPYEQYF; CDR3 DNA: TGTGCCAGCAGTCAGCGGCCACAGGGGCCATACGAGCAGTACTTC; J gene: TRBJ2-7; V gene: TRBV2; clone size: -; D gene: TRBD1
CDR3 protein: CASSVAGPDTQYF; CDR3 DNA: TGTGCCAGTAGTGTCGCAGGGCCAGATACGCAGTATTTT; J gene: TRBJ2-3; V gene: TRBV19; clone size: -; D gene: -
CDR3 protein: CASSPGGGLLEQYF; CDR3 DNA: TGTGCCAGCAGCCCCGGGGGAGGACTTCTCGAGCAGTACTTC; J gene: TRBJ2-7; V gene: TRBV7-8; clone size: -; D gene: -
CDR3 protein: CASSPGVSYEQYF; CDR3 DNA: TGTGCCAGCAGCCCCGGGGTTTCCTACGAGCAGTACTTC; J gene: TRBJ2-7; V gene: TRBV9; clone size: few; D gene: -
CDR3 protein: CASSLEGRVRNTIYF; CDR3 DNA: TGTGCCAGCAGCTTGGAGGGCAGGGTTCGAAACACCATATATTTT; J gene: TRBJ1-3; V gene: TRBV5-8; clone size: -; D gene: -
CDR3 protein: CASSPPGQGVTEAFF; CDR3 DNA: TGTGCCAGCAGTCCTCCGGGACAGGGTGTCACTGAAGCTTTCTTT; J gene: TRBJ1-1; V gene: TRBV9; clone size: -; D gene: TRBD1
CDR3 protein: CASSDRGPYGYTF; CDR3 DNA: TGTGCCAGCAGCGACAGGGGGCCCTATGGCTACACCTTC; J gene: TRBJ1-2; V gene: TRBV12-1; clone size: -; D gene: -
CDR3 protein: CASRRGSGSPLHF; CDR3 DNA: TGTGCCAGCAGGCGGGGATCCGGCTCACCCCTCCACTTT; J gene: TRBJ1-6; V gene: TRBV6-5; clone size: -; D gene: -
CDR3 protein: CASSLAGGSTDTQYF; CDR3 DNA: TGTGCCAGCAGCTTAGCGGGGGGAAGCACAGATACGCAGTATTTT; J gene: TRBJ2-3; V gene: TRBV7-3; clone size: -; D gene: TRBD2
CDR3 protein: CASSPHRGSLDTGELFF; CDR3 DNA: TGTGCCAGCAGTCCCCACCGGGGGTCGCTGGACACCGGGGAGCTGTTTTTT; J gene: TRBJ2-2; V gene: TRBV28; clone size: once; D gene: -
CDR3 protein: CASSPQGDAYEQYF; CDR3 DNA: TGTGCCAGCTCCCCACAGGGGGACGCCTACGAGCAGTACTTC; J gene: TRBJ2-7; V gene: TRBV18; clone size: once; D gene: TRBD1
CDR3 protein: CASSPRTGDSPLHF; CDR3 DNA: TGTGCCAGCAGCCCTCGGACAGGTGATTCACCCCTCCACTTT; J gene: TRBJ1-6; V gene: TRBV7-2; clone size: -; D gene: TRBD1
CDR3 protein: CASRAGFTGELFF; CDR3 DNA: TGTGCCAGTAGGGCCGGGTTCACCGGGGAGCTGTTTTTT; J gene: TRBJ2-2; V gene: TRBV19; clone size: -; D gene: -
CDR3 protein: CASSLYSSGKNSEQYF; CDR3 DNA: TGCGCCAGCAGCTTGTACTCCAGCGGGAAAAATTCCGAGCAGTACTTC; J gene: TRBJ2-7; V gene: TRBV5-1; clone size: few; D gene: TRBD2
CDR3 protein: CASSPTGVGNTIYF; CDR3 DNA: TGTGCCAGCTCACCTACAGGGGTAGGAAACACCATATATTTT; J gene: TRBJ1-3; V gene: TRBV18; clone size: -; D gene: TRBD1
CDR3 protein: CASSQNTEAFF; CDR3 DNA: TGTGCCAGCAGCCAGAACACTGAAGCTTTCTTT; J gene: TRBJ1-1; V gene: TRBV5-4; clone size: -; D gene: -
CDR3 protein: CASSPLDRENSPLHF; CDR3 DNA: TGTGCCAGCTCTCCTCTCGACAGGGAAAATTCACCCCTCCACTTT; J gene: TRBJ1-6; V gene: TRBV27; clone size: -; D gene: TRBD1
CDR3 protein: CASSPLRGGGQPQHF; CDR3 DNA: TGTGCCAGTAGCCCCCTCCGGGGGGGAGGGCAGCCCCAGCATTTT; J gene: TRBJ1-5; V gene: TRBV19; clone size: few; D gene: -
CDR3 protein: CAWSVLDPGTQYF; CDR3 DNA: TGTGCCTGGAGTGTACTGGACCCGGGGACGCAGTATTTT; J gene: TRBJ2-3; V gene: TRBV30; clone size: -; D gene: -
CDR3 protein: CASSLRQISYEQYF; CDR3 DNA: TGTGCCAGCTCTCTCAGACAGATCTCCTACGAGCAGTACTTC; J gene: TRBJ2-7; V gene: TRBV27; clone size: -; D gene: -
CDR3 protein: CSVVGYSGTPSGYQETQYF; CDR3 DNA: TGCAGCGTTGTTGGGTATTCCGGGACCCCCAGCGGGTACCAAGAGACCCAGTACTTC; J gene: TRBJ2-5; V gene: TRBV29-1; clone size: -; D gene: -
CDR3 protein: CASSPGTGGREQYF; CDR3 DNA: TGTGCCAGCTCACCCGGGACAGGGGGCAGAGAGCAGTACTTC; J gene: TRBJ2-7; V gene: TRBV18; clone size: -; D gene: TRBD1
CDR3 protein: CSAGQTYEQYF; CDR3 DNA: TGCAGTGCGGGCCAAACCTACGAGCAGTACTTC; J gene: TRBJ2-7; V gene: TRBV20-1; clone size: -; D gene: -
CDR3 protein: CASSPSLQETQYF; CDR3 DNA: TGTGCCAGCTCACCAAGCCTACAGGAGACCCAGTACTTC; J gene: TRBJ2-5; V gene: TRBV18; clone size: few; D gene: -
CDR3 protein: CASSLSGNTIYF; CDR3 DNA: TGTGCCAGCAGCTTGAGCGGAAACACCATATATTTT; J gene: TRBJ1-3; V gene: TRBV5-5; clone size: -; D gene: -
CDR3 protein: CASSLAVDYGYTF; CDR3 DNA: TGTGCCAGCAGTTTAGCAGTCGACTATGGCTACACCTTC; J gene: TRBJ1-2; V gene: TRBV28; clone size: -; D gene: -
CDR3 protein: CASRVQGASTEAFF; CDR3 DNA: TGTGCCAGCAGGGTGCAGGGGGCGAGCACTGAAGCTTTCTTT; J gene: TRBJ1-1; V gene: TRBV2; clone size: once; D gene: TRBD1
CDR3 protein: CASSLSQVIDEQFF; CDR3 DNA: TGTGCCAGCAGCCTCTCCCAGGTAATCGATGAGCAGTTCTTC; J gene: TRBJ2-1; V gene: TRBV9; clone size: -; D gene: -
CDR3 protein: CAYGRGGLAGDVGELFF; CDR3 DNA: TGTGCCTACGGACGGGGGGGACTAGCGGGAGATGTCGGGGAGCTGTTTTTT; J gene: TRBJ2-2; V gene: TRBV30; clone size: -; D gene: TRBD2
CDR3 protein: CASSLYGQGYDEQFF; CDR3 DNA: TGCGCCAGCAGCTTGTATGGTCAGGGGTACGATGAGCAGTTCTTC; J gene: TRBJ2-1; V gene: TRBV5-1; clone size: -; D gene: -
CDR3 protein: CASSSLNQPQHF; CDR3 DNA: TGTGCCAGCAGTTCCCTCAATCAGCCCCAGCATTTT; J gene: TRBJ1-5; V gene: TRBV28; clone size: -; D gene: -
CDR3 protein: CASTPTGETQYF; CDR3 DNA: TGCGCCAGCACCCCGACTGGAGAGACCCAGTACTTC; J gene: TRBJ2-5; V gene: TRBV10-2; clone size: few; D gene: -
CDR3 protein: CASMGRAYEQYF; CDR3 DNA: TGTGCCAGCATGGGCAGAGCCTACGAGCAGTACTTC; J gene: TRBJ2-7; V gene: TRBV27; clone size: few; D gene: -
CDR3 protein: CASSLWTSGGTGELFF; CDR3 DNA: TGTGCCAGCAGTTTATGGACTAGCGGGGGCACCGGGGAGCTGTTTTTT; J gene: TRBJ2-2; V gene: TRBV28; clone size: -; D gene: TRBD2
CDR3 protein: CASSFTGVYEQYF; CDR3 DNA: TGTGCCAGCAGTTTTACGGGAGTTTACGAGCAGTACTTC; J gene: TRBJ2-7; V gene: TRBV6-2/TRBV6-3; clone size: -; D gene: -
CDR3 protein: CASSLGGTGELFF; CDR3 DNA: TGTGCCAGCAGCCTAGGGGGCACCGGGGAGCTGTTTTTT; J gene: TRBJ2-2; V gene: TRBV5-6; clone size: few; D gene: -
CDR3 protein: CASSAGRGKNIQYF; CDR3 DNA: TGCGCCAGCAGCGCCGGGAGAGGCAAAAACATTCAGTACTTC; J gene: TRBJ2-4; V gene: TRBV5-1; clone size: once; D gene: -
CDR3 protein: CALYRDRGRNRNEQFF; CDR3 DNA: TGTGCCCTATACCGGGACAGGGGGCGGAATAGGAATGAGCAGTTCTTC; J gene: TRBJ2-1; V gene: TRBV2; clone size: many; D gene: TRBD1
CDR3 protein: CASSPNNEQFF; CDR3 DNA: TGTGCCAGCTCACCTAACAATGAGCAGTTCTTC; J gene: TRBJ2-1; V gene: TRBV18; clone size: -; D gene: -
CDR3 protein: CASSSTGARTDTQYF; CDR3 DNA: TGTGCCAGCAGCTCAACGGGAGCCAGGACAGATACGCAGTATTTT; J gene: TRBJ2-3; V gene: TRBV5-4; clone size: few; D gene: -
CDR3 protein: CASSLRGFKTETQYF; CDR3 DNA: TGTGCCAGCAGCTTAAGAGGGTTTAAGACGGAGACCCAGTACTTC; J gene: TRBJ2-5; V gene: TRBV11-2; clone size: once; D gene: -
CDR3 protein: CASSERLGQADTGELFF; CDR3 DNA: TGCGCCAGCAGTGAGAGGCTGGGACAGGCGGACACCGGGGAGCTGTTTTTT; J gene: TRBJ2-2; V gene: TRBV10-2; clone size: -; D gene: TRBD1
CDR3 protein: CASSFPGRDNEQFF; CDR3 DNA: TGTGCCAGCAGCTTCCCGGGCAGGGATAATGAGCAGTTCTTC; J gene: TRBJ2-1; V gene: TRBV7-3; clone size: -; D gene: -
CDR3 protein: CAWSVRGGFEKLFF; CDR3 DNA: TGTGCCTGGAGTGTACGGGGAGGGTTTGAAAAACTGTTTTTT; J gene: TRBJ1-4; V gene: TRBV30; clone size: -; D gene: -